The T cell receptor beta chain under discussion was sequenced for a study of cytomegalovirus exposure and HLA in healthy donors. This clone was recorded once. The antigen remains undetermined. Findings and limits, study-wide: Among TCR beta chains, those listed as cytomegalovirus-associated numbered some 160. Both high specificity and high sensitivity reportedly marked the classifier's diagnosis of cytomegalovirus status. TCR beta sequences reportedly predicted most subjects' HLA-A and HLA-B alleles accurately.

The PCR contained 60 Vbeta and 13 Jbeta primers. Libraries were prepared by immunoSEQ multiplex PCR; TCRdb keeps only in-frame clonotypes and omits some of them. The sample lists approximately 110,000 clones, approximately 80% occurring once. Among the donors, all were healthy bone marrow donors. The CDR3 consists of 17 residues. Germline V gene data show CDR1 as KGHSH and CDR2 as LQKENI. Trimming removed 4 bases at V and 4 bases at J, with 22 bases between. The receptor's source is a man aged 25 to 40 in good health and CMV-seronegative. Sequencing was carried out using PBMCs. This chain joins TRBV18 and TRBJ1-2, with D possibly matching TRBD1 (6 bases). Here the CDR3 reads CASSQTRNLQGPYGYTF. The CDR3 bases are TGTGCCAGCTCACAAACCCGAAACCTACAGGGTCCCTATGGCTACACCTTC.